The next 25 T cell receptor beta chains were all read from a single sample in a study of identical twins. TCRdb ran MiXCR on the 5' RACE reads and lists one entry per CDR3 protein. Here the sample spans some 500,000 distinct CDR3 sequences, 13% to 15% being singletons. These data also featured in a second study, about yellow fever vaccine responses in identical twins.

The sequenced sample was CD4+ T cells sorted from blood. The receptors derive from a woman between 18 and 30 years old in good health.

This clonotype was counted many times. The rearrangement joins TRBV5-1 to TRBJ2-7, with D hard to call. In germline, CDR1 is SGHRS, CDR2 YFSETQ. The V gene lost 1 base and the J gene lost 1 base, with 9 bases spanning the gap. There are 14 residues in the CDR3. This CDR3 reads CASSLSTASYEQYF. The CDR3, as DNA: TGCGCCAGCAGCTTGAGCACAGCTTCCTACGAGCAGTACTTC.

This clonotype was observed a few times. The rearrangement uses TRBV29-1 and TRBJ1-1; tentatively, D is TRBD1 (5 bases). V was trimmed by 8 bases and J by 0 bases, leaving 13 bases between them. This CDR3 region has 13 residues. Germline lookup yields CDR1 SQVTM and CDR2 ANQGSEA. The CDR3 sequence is CSTLGGMNTEAFF. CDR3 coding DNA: TGCAGCACACTCGGGGGGATGAACACTGAAGCTTTCTTT. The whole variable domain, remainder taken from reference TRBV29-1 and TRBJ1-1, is SAVISQKPSRDICQRGTSLTIQCQVDSQVTMMFWYRQQPGQSLTLIATANQGSEATYESGFVIDKFPISRPNLTFSTLTVSNMSPEDSSIYLCSTLGGMNTEAFFGQGTRLTVV.

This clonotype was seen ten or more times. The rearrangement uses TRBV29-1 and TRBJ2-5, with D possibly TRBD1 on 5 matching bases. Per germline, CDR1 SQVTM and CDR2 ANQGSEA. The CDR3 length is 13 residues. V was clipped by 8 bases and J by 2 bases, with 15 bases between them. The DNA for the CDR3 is TGCAGCTCATCAGGGTCCGCGCAAGAGACCCAGTACTTC. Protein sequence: CSSSGSAQETQYF.

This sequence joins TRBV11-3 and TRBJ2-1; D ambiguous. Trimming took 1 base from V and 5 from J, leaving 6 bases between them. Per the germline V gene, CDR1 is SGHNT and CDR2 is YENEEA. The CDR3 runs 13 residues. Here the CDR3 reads CASSLAYDNEQFF. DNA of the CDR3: TGTGCCAGCAGCTTAGCTTACGACAATGAGCAGTTCTTC.

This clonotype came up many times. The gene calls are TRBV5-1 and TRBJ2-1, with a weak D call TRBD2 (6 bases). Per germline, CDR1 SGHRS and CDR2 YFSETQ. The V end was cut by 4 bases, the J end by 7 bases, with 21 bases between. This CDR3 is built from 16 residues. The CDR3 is CASSALGGGRNNEQFF. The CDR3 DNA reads TGCGCCAGCAGCGCCTTGGGGGGAGGCCGGAATAATGAGCAGTTCTTC. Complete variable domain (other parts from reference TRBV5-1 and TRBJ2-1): KAGVTQTPRYLIKTRGQQVTLSCSPISGHRSVSWYQQTPGQGLQFLFEYFSETQRNKGNFPGRFSGRQFSNSRSEMNVSTLELGDSALYLCASSALGGGRNNEQFFGPGTRLTVL.

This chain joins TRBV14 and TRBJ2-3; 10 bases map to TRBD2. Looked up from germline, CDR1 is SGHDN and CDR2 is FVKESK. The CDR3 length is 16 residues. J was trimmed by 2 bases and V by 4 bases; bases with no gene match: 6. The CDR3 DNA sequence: TGTGCCAGCAGCCGGAAAGCGGGAGGGATCACAGATACGCAGTATTTT. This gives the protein CASSRKAGGITDTQYF.

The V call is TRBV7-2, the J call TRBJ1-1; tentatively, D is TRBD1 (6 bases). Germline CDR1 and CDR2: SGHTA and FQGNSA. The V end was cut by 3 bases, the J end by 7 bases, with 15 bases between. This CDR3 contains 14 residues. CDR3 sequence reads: CASSFGGHVIEAFF. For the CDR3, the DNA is TGTGCCAGCAGCTTCGGGGGGCACGTGATTGAAGCTTTCTTT.

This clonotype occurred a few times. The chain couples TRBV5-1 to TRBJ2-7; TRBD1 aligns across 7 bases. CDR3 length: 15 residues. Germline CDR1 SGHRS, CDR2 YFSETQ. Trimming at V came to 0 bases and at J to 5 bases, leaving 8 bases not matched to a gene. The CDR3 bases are TGCGCCAGCAGCTTGGGGGACAGTGGCTTGGACGAGCAGTACTTC. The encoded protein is CASSLGDSGLDEQYF. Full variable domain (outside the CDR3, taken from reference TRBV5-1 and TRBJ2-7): KAGVTQTPRYLIKTRGQQVTLSCSPISGHRSVSWYQQTPGQGLQFLFEYFSETQRNKGNFPGRFSGRQFSNSRSEMNVSTLELGDSALYLCASSLGDSGLDEQYFGPGTRLTVT.

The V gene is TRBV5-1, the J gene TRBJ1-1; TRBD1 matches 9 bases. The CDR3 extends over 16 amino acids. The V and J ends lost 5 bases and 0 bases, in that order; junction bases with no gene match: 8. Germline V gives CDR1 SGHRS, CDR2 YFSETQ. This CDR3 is CASSAGTGTMNTEAFF. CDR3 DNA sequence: TGCGCCAGCAGTGCCGGGACAGGGACGATGAACACTGAAGCTTTCTTT. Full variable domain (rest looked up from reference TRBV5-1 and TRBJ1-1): KAGVTQTPRYLIKTRGQQVTLSCSPISGHRSVSWYQQTPGQGLQFLFEYFSETQRNKGNFPGRFSGRQFSNSRSEMNVSTLELGDSALYLCASSAGTGTMNTEAFFGQGTRLTVV.

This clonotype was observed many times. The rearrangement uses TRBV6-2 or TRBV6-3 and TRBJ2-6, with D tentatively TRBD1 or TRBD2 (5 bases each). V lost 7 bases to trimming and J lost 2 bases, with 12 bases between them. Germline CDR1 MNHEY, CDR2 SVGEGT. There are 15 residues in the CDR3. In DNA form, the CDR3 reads TGTGCCAGCAAGGACTTGGGGGCTGGGGCCAACGTCCTGACTTTC. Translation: CASKDLGAGANVLTF.

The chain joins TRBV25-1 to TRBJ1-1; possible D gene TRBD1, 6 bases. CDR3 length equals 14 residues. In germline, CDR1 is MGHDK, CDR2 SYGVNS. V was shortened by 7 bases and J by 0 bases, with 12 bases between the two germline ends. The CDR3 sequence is CASTLSGVNTEAFF. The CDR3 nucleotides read TGTGCCAGCACCCTGTCAGGGGTGAACACTGAAGCTTTCTTT.

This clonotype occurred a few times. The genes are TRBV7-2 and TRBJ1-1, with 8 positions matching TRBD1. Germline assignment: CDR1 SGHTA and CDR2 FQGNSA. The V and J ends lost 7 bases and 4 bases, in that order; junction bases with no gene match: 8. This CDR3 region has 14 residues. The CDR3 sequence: CASTSQGGRTEAFF. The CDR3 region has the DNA TGTGCCAGCACCTCACAGGGGGGTCGCACTGAAGCTTTCTTT.

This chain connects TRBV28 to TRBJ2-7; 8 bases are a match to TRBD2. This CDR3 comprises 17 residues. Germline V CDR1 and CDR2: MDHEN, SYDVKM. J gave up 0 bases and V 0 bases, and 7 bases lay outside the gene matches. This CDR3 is CASSLWPGGGSSYEQYF. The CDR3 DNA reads TGTGCCAGCAGTTTATGGCCGGGAGGGGGAAGCTCCTACGAGCAGTACTTC.

CDR3 nucleotides: TGCGCCAGCAGCTTGGCCGGCGGGGGACAAGAGACCCAGTACTTC. Its protein is CASSLAGGGQETQYF. V usage is TRBV5-1 and J usage is TRBJ2-5; 7 positions agree with TRBD2. Germline CDR1 and CDR2: SGHRS and YFSETQ. The V segment lost 0 bases and the J segment 2 bases; nucleotides outside the gene matches: 4. The CDR3 contains 15 residues.

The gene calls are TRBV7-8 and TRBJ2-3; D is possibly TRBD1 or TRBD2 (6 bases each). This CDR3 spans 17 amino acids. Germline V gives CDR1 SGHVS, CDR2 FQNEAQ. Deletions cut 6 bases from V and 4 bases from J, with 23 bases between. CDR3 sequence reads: CASSFGEQGRLADTQYF. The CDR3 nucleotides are TGTGCCAGCAGTTTTGGCGAGCAGGGGAGGTTGGCAGATACGCAGTATTTT.

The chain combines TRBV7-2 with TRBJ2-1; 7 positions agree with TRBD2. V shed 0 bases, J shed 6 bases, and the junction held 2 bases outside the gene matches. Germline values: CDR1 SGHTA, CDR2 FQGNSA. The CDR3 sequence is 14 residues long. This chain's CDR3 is CASSLAGRVNEQFF. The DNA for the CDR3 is TGTGCCAGCAGCTTAGCGGGGAGGGTCAATGAGCAGTTCTTC.

CDR3 sequence: CSAKRQETQYF. The DNA for the CDR3 is TGCAGCGCCAAGCGCCAAGAGACCCAGTACTTC. V usage is TRBV20-1 and J usage is TRBJ2-5; D is uncertain. The CDR3 covers 11 residues. The germline V gene encodes CDR1 DFQATT and CDR2 SNEGSKA (reference sequence).

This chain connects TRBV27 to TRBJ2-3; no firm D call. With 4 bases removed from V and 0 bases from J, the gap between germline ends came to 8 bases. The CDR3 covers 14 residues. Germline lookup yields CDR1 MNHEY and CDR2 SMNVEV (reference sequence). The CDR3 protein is CASSSRPSTDTQYF. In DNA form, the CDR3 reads TGTGCCAGCAGTTCCCGTCCTAGCACAGATACGCAGTATTTT.

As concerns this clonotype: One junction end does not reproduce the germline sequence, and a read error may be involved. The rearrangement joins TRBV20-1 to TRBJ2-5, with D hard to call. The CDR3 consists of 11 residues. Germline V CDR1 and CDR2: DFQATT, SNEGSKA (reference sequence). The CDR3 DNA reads TGCAGTGCCGTGTACCAAAAGACCCAGTACTTC. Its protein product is CSAVYQKTQYF.

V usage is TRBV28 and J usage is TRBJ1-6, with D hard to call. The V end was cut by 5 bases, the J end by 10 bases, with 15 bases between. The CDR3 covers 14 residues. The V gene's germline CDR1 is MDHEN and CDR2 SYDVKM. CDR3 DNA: TGTGCCAGCAGTGAGGTCATGTTTGAGTCACCCCTCCACTTT. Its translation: CASSEVMFESPLHF.

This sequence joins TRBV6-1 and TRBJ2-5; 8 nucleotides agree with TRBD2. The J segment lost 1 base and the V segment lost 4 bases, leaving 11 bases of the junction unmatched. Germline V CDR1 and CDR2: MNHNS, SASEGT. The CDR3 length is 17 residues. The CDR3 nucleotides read TGTGCCAGCAGTGGGTCGGGACTAGTTGGGGGCCAAGAGACCCAGTACTTC. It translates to CASSGSGLVGGQETQYF.

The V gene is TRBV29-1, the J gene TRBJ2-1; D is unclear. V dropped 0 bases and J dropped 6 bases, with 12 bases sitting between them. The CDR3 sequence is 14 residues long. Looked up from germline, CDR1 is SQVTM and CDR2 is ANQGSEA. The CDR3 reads CSVEDPGGRNEQFF. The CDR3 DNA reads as TGCAGCGTTGAAGACCCCGGTGGGCGCAATGAGCAGTTCTTC.

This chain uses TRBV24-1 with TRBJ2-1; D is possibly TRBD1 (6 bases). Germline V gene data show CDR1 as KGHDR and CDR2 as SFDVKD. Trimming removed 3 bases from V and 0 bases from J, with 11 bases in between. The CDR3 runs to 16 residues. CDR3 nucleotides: TGTGCCACCAGTGATCCGGACAGTAGCTCCTACAATGAGCAGTTCTTC. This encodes CATSDPDSSSYNEQFF.

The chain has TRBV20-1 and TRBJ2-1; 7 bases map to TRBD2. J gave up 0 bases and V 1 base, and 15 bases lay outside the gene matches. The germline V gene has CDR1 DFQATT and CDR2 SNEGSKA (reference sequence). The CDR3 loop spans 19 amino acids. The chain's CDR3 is CSARAITPGLLSSYNEQFF. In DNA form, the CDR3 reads TGCAGTGCTAGAGCAATAACCCCGGGACTACTCAGCTCCTACAATGAGCAGTTCTTC.

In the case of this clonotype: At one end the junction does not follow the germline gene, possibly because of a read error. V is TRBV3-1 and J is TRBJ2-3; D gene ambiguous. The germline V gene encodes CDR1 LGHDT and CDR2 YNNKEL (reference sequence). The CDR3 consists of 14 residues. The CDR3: CASSQDASGGRPDF. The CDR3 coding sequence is TGTGCCAGCAGCCAAGATGCTTCCGGCGGACGACCTGACTTT.